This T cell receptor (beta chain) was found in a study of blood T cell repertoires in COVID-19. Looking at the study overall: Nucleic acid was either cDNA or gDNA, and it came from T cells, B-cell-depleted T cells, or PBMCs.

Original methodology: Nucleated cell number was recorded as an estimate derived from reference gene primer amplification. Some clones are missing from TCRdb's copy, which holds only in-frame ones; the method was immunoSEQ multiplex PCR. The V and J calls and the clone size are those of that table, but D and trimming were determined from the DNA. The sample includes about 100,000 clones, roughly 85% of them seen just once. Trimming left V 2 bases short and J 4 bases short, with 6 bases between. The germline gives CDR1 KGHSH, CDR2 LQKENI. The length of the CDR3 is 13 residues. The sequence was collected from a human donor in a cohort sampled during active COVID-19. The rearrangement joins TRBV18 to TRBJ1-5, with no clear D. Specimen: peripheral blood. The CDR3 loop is CASSPGENQPQHF. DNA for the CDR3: TGTGCCAGCTCACCAGGAGAGAATCAGCCCCAGCATTTT.